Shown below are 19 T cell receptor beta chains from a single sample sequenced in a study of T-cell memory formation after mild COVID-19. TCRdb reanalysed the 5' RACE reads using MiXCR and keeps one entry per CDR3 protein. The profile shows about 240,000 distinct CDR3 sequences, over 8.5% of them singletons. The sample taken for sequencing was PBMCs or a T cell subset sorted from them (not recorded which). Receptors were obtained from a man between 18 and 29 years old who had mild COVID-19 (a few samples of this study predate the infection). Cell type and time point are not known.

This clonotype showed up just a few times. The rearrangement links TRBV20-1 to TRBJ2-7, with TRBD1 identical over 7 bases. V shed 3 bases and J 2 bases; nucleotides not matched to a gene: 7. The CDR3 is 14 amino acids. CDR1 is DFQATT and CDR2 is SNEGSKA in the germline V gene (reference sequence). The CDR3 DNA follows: TGCAGTGCTAGGGTGCGGCAGGGGGCCTACGAGCAGTACTTC. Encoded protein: CSARVRQGAYEQYF.

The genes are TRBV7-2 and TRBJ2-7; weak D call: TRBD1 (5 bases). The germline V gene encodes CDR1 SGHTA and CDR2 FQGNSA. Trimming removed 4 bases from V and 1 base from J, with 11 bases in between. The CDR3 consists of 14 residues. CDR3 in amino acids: CASSSDRFSYEQYF. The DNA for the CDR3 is TGTGCCAGCAGCTCAGACAGATTTTCCTACGAGCAGTACTTC.

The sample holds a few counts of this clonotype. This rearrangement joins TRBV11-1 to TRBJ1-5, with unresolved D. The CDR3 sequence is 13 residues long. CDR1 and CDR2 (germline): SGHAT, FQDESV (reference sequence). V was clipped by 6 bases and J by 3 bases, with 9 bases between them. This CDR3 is CASSLSANQPQHF. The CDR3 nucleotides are TGTGCCAGCAGTCTGTCGGCCAATCAGCCCCAGCATTTT. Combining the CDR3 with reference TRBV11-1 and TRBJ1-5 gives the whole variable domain EAEVAQSPRYKITEKSQAVAFWCDPISGHATLYWYRQILGQGPELLVQFQDESVVDDSQLPKDRFSAERLKGVDSTLKIQPAELGDSAMYLCASSLSANQPQHFGDGTRLSIL.

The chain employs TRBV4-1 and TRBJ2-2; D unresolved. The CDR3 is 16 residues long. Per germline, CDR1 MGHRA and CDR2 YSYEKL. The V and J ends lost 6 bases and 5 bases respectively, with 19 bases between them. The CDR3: CASRPTSDLGTGELFF. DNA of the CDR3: TGCGCCAGCAGGCCTACGAGCGATCTTGGGACCGGGGAGCTGTTTTTT.

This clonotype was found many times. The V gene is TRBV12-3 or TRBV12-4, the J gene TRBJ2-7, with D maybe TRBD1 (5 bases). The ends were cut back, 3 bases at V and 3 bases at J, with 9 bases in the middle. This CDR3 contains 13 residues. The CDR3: CASSFQGNYEQYV. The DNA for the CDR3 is TGTGCCAGCAGTTTCCAGGGTAACTACGAGCAGTACGTC.

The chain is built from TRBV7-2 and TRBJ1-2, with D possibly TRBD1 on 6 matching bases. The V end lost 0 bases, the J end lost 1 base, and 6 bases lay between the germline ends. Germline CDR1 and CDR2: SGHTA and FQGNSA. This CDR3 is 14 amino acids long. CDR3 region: CASSLARGNYGYTF. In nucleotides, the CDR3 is TGTGCCAGCAGCTTAGCCAGGGGTAACTATGGCTACACCTTC.

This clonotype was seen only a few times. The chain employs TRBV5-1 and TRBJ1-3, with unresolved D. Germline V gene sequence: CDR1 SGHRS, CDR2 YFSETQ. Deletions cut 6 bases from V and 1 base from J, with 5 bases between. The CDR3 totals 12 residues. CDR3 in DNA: TGCGCCAGCACGGGGTCTGGAAACACCATATATTTT. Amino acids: CASTGSGNTIYF.

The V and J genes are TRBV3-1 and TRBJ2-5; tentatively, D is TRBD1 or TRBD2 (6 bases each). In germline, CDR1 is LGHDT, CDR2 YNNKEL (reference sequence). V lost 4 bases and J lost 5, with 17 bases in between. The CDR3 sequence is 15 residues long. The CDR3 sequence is CASSPGQRAGETQYF. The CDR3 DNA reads TGTGCCAGCAGCCCCGGACAGCGGGCCGGGGAGACCCAGTACTTC.

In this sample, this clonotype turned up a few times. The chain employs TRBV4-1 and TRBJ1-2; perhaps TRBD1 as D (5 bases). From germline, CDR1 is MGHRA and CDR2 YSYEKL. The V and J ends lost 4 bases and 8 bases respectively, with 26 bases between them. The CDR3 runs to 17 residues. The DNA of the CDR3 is TGCGCCAGCAGCCCCTCCCCGTGGGGGAATGGATATTTGGGCTACACCTTC. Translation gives CASSPSPWGNGYLGYTF.

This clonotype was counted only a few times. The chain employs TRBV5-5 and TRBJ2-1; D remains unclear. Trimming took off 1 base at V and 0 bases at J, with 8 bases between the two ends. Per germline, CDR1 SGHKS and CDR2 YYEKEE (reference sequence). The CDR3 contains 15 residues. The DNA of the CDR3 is TGTGCCAGCAGCTTGTTGGTGAGCTCCTACAATGAGCAGTTCTTC. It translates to CASSLLVSSYNEQFF. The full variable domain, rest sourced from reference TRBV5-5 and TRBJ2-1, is DAGVTQSPTHLIKTRGQQVTLRCSPISGHKSVSWYQQVLGQGPQFIFQYYEKEERGRGNFPDRFSARQFPNYSSELNVNALLLGDSALYLCASSLLVSSYNEQFFGPGTRLTVL.

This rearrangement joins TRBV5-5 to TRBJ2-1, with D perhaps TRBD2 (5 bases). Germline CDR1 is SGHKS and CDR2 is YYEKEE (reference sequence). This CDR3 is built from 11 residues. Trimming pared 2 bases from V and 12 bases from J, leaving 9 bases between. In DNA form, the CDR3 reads TGTGCCAGCAGCTTCGGGGAGTTGCAGTTCTTC. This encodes CASSFGELQFF.

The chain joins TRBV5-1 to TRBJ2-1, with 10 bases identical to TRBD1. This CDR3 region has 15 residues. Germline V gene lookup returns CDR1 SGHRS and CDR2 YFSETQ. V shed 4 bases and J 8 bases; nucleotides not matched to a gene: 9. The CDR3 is CASSNRDRGQDEQFF. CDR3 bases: TGCGCCAGCAGCAACCGGGACAGGGGTCAGGATGAGCAGTTCTTC.

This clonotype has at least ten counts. The CDR3 loop reads CSARAAGYTGELFF. The CDR3 DNA follows: TGCAGTGCTAGAGCAGCAGGGTACACCGGGGAGCTGTTTTTT. The rearrangement joins TRBV20-1 to TRBJ2-2, with D perhaps TRBD1 (5 bases). Germline CDR1 reads DFQATT; CDR2 reads SNEGSKA (reference sequence). V was trimmed by 1 base and J by 3 bases, leaving 9 bases between them. The length of the CDR3 is 14 residues.

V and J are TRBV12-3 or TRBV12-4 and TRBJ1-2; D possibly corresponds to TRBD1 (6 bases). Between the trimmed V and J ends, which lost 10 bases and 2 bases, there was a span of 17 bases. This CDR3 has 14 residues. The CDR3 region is CATRYTGRNYGYTF. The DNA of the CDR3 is TGTGCCACCCGATATACAGGGCGGAACTATGGCTACACCTTC.

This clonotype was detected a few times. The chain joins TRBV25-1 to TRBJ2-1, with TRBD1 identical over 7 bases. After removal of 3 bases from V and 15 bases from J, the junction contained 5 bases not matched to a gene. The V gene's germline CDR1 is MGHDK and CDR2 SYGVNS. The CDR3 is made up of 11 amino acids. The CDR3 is CASSDGTVRFF. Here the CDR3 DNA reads TGTGCCAGCAGTGATGGGACAGTACGGTTCTTC.

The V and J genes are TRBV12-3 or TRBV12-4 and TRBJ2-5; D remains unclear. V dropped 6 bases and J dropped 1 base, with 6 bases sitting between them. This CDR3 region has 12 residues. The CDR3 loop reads CASSQLQETQYF. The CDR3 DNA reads TGTGCCAGCAGCCAACTCCAAGAGACCCAGTACTTC.

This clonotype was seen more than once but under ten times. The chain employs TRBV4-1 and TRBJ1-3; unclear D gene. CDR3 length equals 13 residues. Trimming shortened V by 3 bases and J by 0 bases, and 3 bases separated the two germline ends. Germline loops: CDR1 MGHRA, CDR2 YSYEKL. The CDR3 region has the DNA TGCGCCAGCAGCCAGAACTCTGGAAACACCATATATTTT. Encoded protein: CASSQNSGNTIYF.

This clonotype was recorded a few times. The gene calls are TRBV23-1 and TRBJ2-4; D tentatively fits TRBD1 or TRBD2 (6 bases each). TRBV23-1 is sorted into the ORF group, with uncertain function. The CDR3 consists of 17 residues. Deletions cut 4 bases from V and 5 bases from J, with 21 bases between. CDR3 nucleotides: TGCGCCAGCAGTCTCCCCCGGACAGCTTCGGGGGAAAACATTCAGTACTTC. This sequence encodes CASSLPRTASGENIQYF.

In nucleotides, the CDR3 is TGTGCCAGCAGCTTAGGCCAGGACCCCCTCCTTCAGTACTTC. This encodes CASSLGQDPLLQYF. The chain carries TRBV11-1 and TRBJ2-4; no reliable D call. The CDR3 sequence is 14 residues long. Germline CDR1 reads SGHAT; CDR2 reads FQDESV (reference sequence). Trimming left V 1 base short and J 11 bases short, with 15 bases between. The full variable domain, in which reference TRBV11-1 and TRBJ2-4 provide the parts outside the CDR3, is EAEVAQSPRYKITEKSQAVAFWCDPISGHATLYWYRQILGQGPELLVQFQDESVVDDSQLPKDRFSAERLKGVDSTLKIQPAELGDSAMYLCASSLGQDPLLQYFGAGTRLSVL.